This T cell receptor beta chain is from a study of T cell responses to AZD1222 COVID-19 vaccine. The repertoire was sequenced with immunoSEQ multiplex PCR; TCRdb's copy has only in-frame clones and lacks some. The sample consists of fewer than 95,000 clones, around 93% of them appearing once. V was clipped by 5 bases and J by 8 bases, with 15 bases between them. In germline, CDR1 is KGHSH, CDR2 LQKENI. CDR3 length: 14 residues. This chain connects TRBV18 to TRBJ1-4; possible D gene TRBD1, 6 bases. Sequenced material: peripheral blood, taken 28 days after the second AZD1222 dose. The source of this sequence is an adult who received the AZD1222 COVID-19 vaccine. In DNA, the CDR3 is TGTGCCAGCTCAATACGACAGGAGGTAGAAAAACTGTTTTTT. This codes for CASSIRQEVEKLFF.